The 2 T cell receptor beta chains given below trace back to one sample, sequenced in a study of vaccination effects on CD4 cells after COVID-19. These receptors have no identified antigens. Sequencing was performed with immunoSEQ multiplex PCR; in TCRdb, only in-frame clones are kept and a portion is missing. The data show tens of thousands of clones, 73% seen once. Following an approximately eleven-day culture, CD4+ T cells were purified. Subjects were given two BNT162b2 or mRNA-1273 vaccine doses. The specimen comprised CD4+ T cells from PBMCs cultured without peptide, sampled after COVID-19 vaccination. The receptors originated from a human donor who received a COVID-19 vaccine.

This chain joins TRBV3-1 (or the pseudogene TRBV3-2) and TRBJ1-3; no definite D call. Germline loops: CDR1 LGHDT, CDR2 YNNKEL (reference sequence). The V end was cut by 2 bases, the J end by 4 bases, with 9 bases between. CDR3 size: 14 residues. The CDR3 sequence is CASSQSGVGNTIYF. The DNA of the CDR3 is TGTGCCAGCAGCCAAAGCGGGGTCGGAAACACCATATATTTT.

The CDR3, as DNA: TGTGCTAGTGGACTTACCGACAGTGACAACTACGAGCAGTACGTC. Translating gives CASGLTDSDNYEQYV. This sequence joins TRBV12-5 and TRBJ2-7, with D tentatively TRBD1 (5 bases). V was pared by 6 bases and J by 3 bases, with 18 bases between. This CDR3 is 15 amino acids long. The V gene's germline CDR1 is LGHNT and CDR2 FRNRAP.